Listed below are T cell receptor beta chains from one sample, sequenced in a study of read filtering for tumor transcriptome and immune sequencing. TCRdb analysed the reads with MiXCR anew, one entry per CDR3 protein. The table shows some 140,000 distinct CDR3 sequences, with roughly 13% occurring only once. The sequenced material came from a population of CD138-negative cells sorted from bone marrow. These receptors were taken from a donor at least 40 years old with multiple myeloma. Each CDR3 is given with its conserved first and last residue. D genes are given only for firm matches. Clone sizes are given selectively: once, few, many, or a class where the clone is expanded.

v_gene	abundance	j_gene	d_gene	CDR3aa	CDR3nt
TRBV19	many	TRBJ1-5	-	CASSIGGSHQPQHF	TGTGCCAGTAGTATAGGGGGCAGTCATCAGCCCCAGCATTTT
TRBV6-5	many	TRBJ1-5	TRBD1	CASSPGTGYGQPQHF	TGTGCCAGCAGCCCTGGGACAGGGTACGGTCAGCCCCAGCATTTT
TRBV4-2	-	TRBJ1-3	-	CASSIGTANQGNTIYF	TGTGCCAGCAGCATTGGGACTGCCAACCAGGGAAACACCATATATTTT
TRBV30	many	TRBJ2-1	TRBD1	CAGYRGQGANEQFF	TGTGCTGGCTATCGGGGACAGGGGGCCAATGAGCAGTTCTTC
TRBV27	many	TRBJ1-5	-	CASARTDGFYQPQHF	TGTGCCAGCGCTCGAACGGACGGATTTTATCAGCCCCAGCATTTT
TRBV28	many	TRBJ2-1	TRBD2	CASSFAGGPDEQFF	TGTGCCAGCAGTTTTGCGGGAGGGCCCGATGAGCAGTTCTTC
TRBV30	few	TRBJ2-2	-	CAWSHSSDYTGELFF	TGTGCCTGGAGTCACTCTAGCGACTACACCGGGGAGCTGTTTTTT
TRBV12-5	-	TRBJ1-1	-	CASGQGNTEAFF	TGTGCTAGTGGTCAAGGGAACACTGAAGCTTTCTTT
TRBV10-1	many	TRBJ2-1	TRBD1	CASSRGSPGNEQFF	TGCGCCAGCAGCAGGGGGTCCCCGGGGAATGAGCAGTTCTTC
TRBV20-1	many	TRBJ1-1	TRBD1	CSARAPGQGIEAFF	TGCAGTGCTAGGGCACCGGGACAGGGGATTGAAGCTTTCTTT
TRBV7-9	many	TRBJ1-4	TRBD1	CASSLRQGIDPATNEKLFF	TGTGCCAGCAGCCTTCGACAGGGCATAGATCCCGCAACTAATGAAAAACTGTTTTTT